This T cell receptor beta chain comes out of a study of persistence of HIV-infected CD4 T cells. The study's findings and limits: Within sorted populations, more oligoclonal TCRs accompanied more oligoclonal proviruses. Compared with CD3/CD28-stimulated cells, CMV- and Gag-responding cells showed lower TCRbeta richness.

The stimulus was lysate of CMV-infected fibroblasts, around 10 ug/mL. Memory cells lacking CD40L and CD69 with high CD45RO were sorted. Donors were HIV-1-infected adults who began suppressive ART during chronic infection. The table lists this clone with a few counts. Its target is unknown. The germline gives CDR1 LGHDT, CDR2 YNNKEL (reference sequence). The CDR3 extends over 13 amino acids. The V and J ends lost 0 bases and 4 bases respectively, with 6 bases between them. Sequencing used immunoSEQ version 4 in survey mode. Only in-frame clones appear in the TCRdb table, and some are missing; sequencing was by immunoSEQ multiplex PCR. The sample includes about 28,000 clones, roughly 75% seen only once; the top ten take roughly 0.81%.

This receptor was taken from an adult woman with HIV who was CMV-seropositive. V gene TRBV3-1 (or the pseudogene TRBV3-2) combines with J gene TRBJ1-1; D ambiguous. Sequenced material: CD4+ T cells sorted from PBMCs after roughly 18-hour stimulation, taken from a patient who received antiretroviral therapy. The CDR3 reads CASSQEGFTEAFF. In DNA, the CDR3 is TGTGCCAGCAGCCAAGAAGGGTTCACTGAAGCTTTCTTT.